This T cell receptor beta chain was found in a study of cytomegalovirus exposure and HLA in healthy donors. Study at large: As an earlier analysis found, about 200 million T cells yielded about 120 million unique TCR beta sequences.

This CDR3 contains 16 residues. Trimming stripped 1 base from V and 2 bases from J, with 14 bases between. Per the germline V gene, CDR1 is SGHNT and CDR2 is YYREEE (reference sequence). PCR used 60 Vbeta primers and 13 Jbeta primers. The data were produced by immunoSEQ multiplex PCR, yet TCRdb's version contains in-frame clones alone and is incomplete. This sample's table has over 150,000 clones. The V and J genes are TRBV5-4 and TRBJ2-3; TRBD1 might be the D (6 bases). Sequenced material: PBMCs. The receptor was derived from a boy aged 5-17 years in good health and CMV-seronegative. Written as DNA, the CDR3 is TGTGCCAGCAGCTTGTGGGCAGGGGCCAACACAGATACGCAGTATTTT. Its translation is CASSLWAGANTDTQYF.